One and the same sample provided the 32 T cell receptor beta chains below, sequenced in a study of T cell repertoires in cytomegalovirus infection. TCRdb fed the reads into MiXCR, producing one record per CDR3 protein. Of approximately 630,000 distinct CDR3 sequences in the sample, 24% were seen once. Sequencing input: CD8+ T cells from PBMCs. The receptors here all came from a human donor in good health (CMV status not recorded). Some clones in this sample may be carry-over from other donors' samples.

The chain's CDR3 is CASSQAGSNEQFF. The CDR3 DNA is TGCGCCAGCAGCCAAGCGGGGTCGAATGAGCAGTTCTTC. The chain employs TRBV4-1 and TRBJ2-1, with D maybe TRBD2 (5 bases). The germline CDR1 and CDR2 sequences are MGHRA and YSYEKL. The V gene lost 1 base and the J gene lost 7 bases, with 8 bases spanning the gap. The CDR3 extends over 13 amino acids.

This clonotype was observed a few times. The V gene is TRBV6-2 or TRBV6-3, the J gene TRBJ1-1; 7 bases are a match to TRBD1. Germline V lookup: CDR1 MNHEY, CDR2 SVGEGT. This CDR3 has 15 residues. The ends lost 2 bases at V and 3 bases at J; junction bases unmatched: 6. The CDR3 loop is CASSYPQGRDTEAFF. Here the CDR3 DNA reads TGTGCCAGCAGTTACCCACAGGGGCGGGACACTGAAGCTTTCTTT.

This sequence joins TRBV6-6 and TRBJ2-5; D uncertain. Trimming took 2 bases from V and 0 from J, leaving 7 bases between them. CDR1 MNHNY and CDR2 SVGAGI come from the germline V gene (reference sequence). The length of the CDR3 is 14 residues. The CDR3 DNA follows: TGTGCCAGCAGTTACGAACCGTACCAAGAGACCCAGTACTTC. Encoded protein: CASSYEPYQETQYF.

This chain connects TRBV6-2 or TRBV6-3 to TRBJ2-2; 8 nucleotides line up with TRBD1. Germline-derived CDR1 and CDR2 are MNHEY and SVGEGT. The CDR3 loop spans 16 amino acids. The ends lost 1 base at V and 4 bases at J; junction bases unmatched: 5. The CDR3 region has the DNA TGTGCCAGCAGTTACTTGGATCAGGGGGCCACCGGGGAGCTGTTTTTT. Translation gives CASSYLDQGATGELFF.

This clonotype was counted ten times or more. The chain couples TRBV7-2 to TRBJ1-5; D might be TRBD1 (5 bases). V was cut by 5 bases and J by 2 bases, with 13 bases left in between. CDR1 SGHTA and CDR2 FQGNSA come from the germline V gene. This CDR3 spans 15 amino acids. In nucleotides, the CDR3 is TGTGCCAGCAGCCCATTTCTGGGGGGCAATCAGCCCCAGCATTTT. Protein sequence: CASSPFLGGNQPQHF.

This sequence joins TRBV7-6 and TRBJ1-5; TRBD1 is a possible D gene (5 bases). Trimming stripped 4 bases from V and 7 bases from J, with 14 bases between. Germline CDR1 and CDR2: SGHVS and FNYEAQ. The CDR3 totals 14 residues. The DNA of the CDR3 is TGTGCCAGCAGCTCTACCGGGGGGACCCAGCCCCAGCATTTT. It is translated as CASSSTGGTQPQHF.

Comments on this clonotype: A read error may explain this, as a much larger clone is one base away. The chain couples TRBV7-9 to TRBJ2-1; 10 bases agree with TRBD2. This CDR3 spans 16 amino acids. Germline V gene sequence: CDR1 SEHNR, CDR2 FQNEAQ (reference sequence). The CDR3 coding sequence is TGTGCCAGCAGCTTGCTAGCGGGGGCGTCCTACGATGAGCAGTTCTTC. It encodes CASSLLAGASYDEQFF. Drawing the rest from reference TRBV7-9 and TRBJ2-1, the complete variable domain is DTGVSQNPRHKITKRGQNVTFRCDPISEHNRLYWYRQTLGQGPEFLTYFQNEAQLEKSRLLSDRFSAERPKGSFSTLEIQRTEQGDSAMYLCASSLLAGASYDEQFFGPGTRLTVL.

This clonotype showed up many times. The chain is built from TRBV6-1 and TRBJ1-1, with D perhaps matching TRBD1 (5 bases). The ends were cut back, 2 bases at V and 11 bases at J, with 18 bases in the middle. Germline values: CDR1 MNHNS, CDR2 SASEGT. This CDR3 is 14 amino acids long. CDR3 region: CASSEIAGRGPAFF. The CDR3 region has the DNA TGTGCCAGCAGTGAAATTGCGGGGCGTGGGCCTGCTTTCTTT.

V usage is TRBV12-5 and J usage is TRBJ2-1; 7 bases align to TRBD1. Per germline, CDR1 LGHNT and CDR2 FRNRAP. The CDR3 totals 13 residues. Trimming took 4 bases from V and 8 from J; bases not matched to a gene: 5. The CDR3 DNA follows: TGTGCTAGTGGTTCAGGGGGTCTCGATGAGCAGTTCTTC. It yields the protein CASGSGGLDEQFF.

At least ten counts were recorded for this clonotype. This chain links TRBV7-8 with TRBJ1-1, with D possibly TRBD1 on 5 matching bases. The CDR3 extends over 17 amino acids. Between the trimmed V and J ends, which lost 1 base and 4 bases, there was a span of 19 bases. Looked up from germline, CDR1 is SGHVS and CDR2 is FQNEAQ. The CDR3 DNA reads TGTGCCAGCAGCTTAGGAAGGGGCCAGGGTTTGGGCACTGAAGCTTTCTTT. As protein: CASSLGRGQGLGTEAFF.

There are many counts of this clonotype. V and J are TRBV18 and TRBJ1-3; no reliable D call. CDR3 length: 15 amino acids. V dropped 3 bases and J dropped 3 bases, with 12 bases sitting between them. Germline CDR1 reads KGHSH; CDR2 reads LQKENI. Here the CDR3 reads CASSPGRESGNTIYF. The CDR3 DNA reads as TGTGCCAGCTCACCTGGAAGGGAGAGTGGAAACACCATATATTTT.

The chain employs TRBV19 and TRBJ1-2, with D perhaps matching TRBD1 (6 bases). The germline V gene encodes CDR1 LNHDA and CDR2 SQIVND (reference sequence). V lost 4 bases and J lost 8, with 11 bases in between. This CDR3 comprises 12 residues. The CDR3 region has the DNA TGTGCCAGTAGTACAGGGGACATGGGCTACACCTTC. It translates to CASSTGDMGYTF.

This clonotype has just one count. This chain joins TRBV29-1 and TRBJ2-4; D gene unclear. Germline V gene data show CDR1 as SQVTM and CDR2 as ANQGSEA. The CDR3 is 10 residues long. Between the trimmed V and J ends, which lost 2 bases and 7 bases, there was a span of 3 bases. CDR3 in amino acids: CSVETNIQYF. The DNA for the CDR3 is TGCAGCGTTGAAACGAACATTCAGTACTTC.

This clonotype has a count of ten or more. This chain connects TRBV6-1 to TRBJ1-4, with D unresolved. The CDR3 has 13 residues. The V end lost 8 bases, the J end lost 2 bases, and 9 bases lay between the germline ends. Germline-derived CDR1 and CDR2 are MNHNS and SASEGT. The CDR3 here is CASSVGTNEKLFF. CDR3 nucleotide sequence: TGTGCCAGCTCGGTTGGTACTAATGAAAAACTGTTTTTT.

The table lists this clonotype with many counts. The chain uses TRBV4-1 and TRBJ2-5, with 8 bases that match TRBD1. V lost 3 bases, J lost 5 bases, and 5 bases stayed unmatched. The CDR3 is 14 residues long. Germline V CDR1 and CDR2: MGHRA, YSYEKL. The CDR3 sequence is CASSQMGQAETQYF. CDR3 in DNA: TGCGCCAGCAGCCAGATGGGACAGGCGGAGACCCAGTACTTC.

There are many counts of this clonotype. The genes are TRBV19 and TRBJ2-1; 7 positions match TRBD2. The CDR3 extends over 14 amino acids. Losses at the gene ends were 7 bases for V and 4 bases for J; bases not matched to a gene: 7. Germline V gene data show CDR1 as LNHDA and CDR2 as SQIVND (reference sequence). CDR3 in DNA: TGTGCCAGTATAAAAGCGGGGCCATACAATGAGCAGTTCTTC. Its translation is CASIKAGPYNEQFF.

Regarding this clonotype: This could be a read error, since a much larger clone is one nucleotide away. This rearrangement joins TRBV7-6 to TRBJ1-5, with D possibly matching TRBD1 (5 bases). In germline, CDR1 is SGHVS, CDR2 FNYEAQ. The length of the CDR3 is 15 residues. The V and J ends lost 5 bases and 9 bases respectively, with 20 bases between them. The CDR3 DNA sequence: TGTGCCAGCAGCAGATTGGACATATCCGATCGGCCCCAGCATTTT. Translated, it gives CASSRLDISDRPQHF.

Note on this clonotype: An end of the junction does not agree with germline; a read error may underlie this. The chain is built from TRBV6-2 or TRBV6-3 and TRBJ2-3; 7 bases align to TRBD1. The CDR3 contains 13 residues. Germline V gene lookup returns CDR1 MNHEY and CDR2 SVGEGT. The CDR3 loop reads CVSSYGDRFRINF. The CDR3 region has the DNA TGTGTCAGCAGTTACGGGGACAGATTTCGAATTAATTTT.

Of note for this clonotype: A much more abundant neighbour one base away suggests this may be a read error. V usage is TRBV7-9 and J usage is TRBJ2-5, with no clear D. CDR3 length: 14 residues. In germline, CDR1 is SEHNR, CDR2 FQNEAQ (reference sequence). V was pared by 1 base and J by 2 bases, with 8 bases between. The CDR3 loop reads CASSLGWNQETQYF. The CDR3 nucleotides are TGTGCCAGCAGCTTAGGGTGGAATCAAGAGACCCAGTACTTC.

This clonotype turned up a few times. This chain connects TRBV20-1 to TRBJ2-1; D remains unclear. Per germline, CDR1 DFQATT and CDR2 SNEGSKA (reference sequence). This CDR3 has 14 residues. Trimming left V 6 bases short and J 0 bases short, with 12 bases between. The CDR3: CSARSISSYNEQFF. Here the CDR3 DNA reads TGCAGTGCAAGGTCTATTAGCTCCTACAATGAGCAGTTCTTC.

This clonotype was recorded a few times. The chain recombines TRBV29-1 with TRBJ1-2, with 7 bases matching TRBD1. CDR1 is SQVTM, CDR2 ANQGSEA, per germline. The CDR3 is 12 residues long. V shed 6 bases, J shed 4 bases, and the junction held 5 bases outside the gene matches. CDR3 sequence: CSVVTGIYGYTF. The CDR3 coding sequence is TGCAGCGTCGTGACAGGGATCTATGGCTACACCTTC.

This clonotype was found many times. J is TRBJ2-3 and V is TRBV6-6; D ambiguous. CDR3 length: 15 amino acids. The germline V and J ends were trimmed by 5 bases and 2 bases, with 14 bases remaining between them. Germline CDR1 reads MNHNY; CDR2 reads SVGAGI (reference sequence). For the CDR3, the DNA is TGTGCCAGCAGTCCTCTCAGGAGAAACACAGATACGCAGTATTTT. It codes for CASSPLRRNTDTQYF.

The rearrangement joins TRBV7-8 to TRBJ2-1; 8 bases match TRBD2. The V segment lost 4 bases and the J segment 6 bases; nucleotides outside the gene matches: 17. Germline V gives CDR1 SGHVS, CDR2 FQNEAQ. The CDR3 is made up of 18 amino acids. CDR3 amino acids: CASSSLGRFSGGLNEQFF. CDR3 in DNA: TGTGCCAGCAGCTCCCTTGGGCGCTTCAGCGGGGGACTCAATGAGCAGTTCTTC. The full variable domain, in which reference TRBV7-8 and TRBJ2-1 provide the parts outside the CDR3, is GAGVSQSPRYKVAKRGQDVALRCDPISGHVSLFWYQQALGQGPEFLTYFQNEAQLDKSGLPSDRFFAERPEGSVSTLKIQRTQQEDSAVYLCASSSLGRFSGGLNEQFFGPGTRLTVL.

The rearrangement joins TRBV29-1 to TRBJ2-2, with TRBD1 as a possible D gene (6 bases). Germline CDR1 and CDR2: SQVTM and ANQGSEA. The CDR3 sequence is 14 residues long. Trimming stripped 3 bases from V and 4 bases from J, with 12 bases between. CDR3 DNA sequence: TGCAGCGTTGAGTCCCCCAGGGGCACCGGGGAGCTGTTTTTT. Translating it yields CSVESPRGTGELFF.

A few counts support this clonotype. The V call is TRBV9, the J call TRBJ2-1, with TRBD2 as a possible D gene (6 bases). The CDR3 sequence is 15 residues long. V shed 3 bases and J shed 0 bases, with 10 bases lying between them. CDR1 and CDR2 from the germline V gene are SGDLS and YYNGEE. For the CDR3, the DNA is TGTGCCAGCAGCGACCCCGGGAGCTCCTACAATGAGCAGTTCTTC. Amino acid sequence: CASSDPGSSYNEQFF.

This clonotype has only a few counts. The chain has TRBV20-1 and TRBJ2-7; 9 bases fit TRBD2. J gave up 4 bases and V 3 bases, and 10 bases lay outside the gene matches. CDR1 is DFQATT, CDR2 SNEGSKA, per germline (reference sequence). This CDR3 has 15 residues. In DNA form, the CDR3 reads TGCAGTGCTAGCACACTAGCGGGCGAGCCTTACGAGCAGTACTTC. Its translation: CSASTLAGEPYEQYF.

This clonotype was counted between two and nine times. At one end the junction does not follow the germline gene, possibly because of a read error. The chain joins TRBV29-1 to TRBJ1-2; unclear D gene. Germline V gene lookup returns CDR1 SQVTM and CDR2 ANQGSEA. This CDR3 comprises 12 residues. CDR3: CSVSRAMEGYTF. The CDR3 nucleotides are TGTAGCGTTTCTAGGGCGATGGAAGGCTACACCTTC. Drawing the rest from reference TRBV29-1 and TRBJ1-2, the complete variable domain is SAVISQKPSRDICQRGTSLTIQCQVDSQVTMMFWYRQQPGQSLTLIATANQGSEATYESGFVIDKFPISRPNLTFSTLTVSNMSPEDSSIYLCSVSRAMEGYTFGSGTRLTVV.

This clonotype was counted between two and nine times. The CDR3: CASSYQDRVGRSLGNQPQHF. The CDR3 coding sequence is TGTGCCAGCAGTTATCAGGACAGGGTGGGGAGGTCACTTGGCAATCAGCCCCAGCATTTT. This sequence joins TRBV6-2 or TRBV6-3 and TRBJ1-5, with TRBD1 identical over 8 bases. The CDR3 covers 20 residues. V dropped 3 bases and J dropped 2; count of bases not matched to a gene: 18. CDR1 MNHEY and CDR2 SVGEGT come from the germline V gene.

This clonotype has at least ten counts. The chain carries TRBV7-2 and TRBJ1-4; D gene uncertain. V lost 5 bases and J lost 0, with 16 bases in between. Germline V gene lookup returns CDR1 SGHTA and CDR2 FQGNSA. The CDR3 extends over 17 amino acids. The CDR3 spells CASSRTSRFATNEKLFF. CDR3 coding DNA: TGTGCCAGCAGCCGTACGTCACGGTTTGCAACTAATGAAAAACTGTTTTTT.

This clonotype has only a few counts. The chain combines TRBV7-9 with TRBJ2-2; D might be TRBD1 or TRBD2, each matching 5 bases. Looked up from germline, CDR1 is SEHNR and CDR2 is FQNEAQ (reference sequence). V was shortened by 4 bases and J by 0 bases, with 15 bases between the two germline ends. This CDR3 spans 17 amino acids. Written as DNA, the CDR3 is TGTGCCAGCAGCTCAAACCGGGACCCCCCGAACACCGGGGAGCTGTTTTTT. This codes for CASSSNRDPPNTGELFF.

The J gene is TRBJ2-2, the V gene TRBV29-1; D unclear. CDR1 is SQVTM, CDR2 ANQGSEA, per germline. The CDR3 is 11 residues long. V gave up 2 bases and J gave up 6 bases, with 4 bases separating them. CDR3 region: CSVELAGELFF. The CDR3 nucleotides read TGCAGCGTTGAACTCGCCGGGGAGCTGTTTTTT.

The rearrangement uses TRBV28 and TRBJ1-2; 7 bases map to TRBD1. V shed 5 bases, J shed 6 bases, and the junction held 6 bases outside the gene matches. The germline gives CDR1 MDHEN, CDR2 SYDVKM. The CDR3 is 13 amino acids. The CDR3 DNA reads TGTGCCAGCAGTCGGCCAGGGGGTAATGGCTACACCTTC. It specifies CASSRPGGNGYTF.